This entry describes one TCR beta chain. The data derive from a study of blood T cell repertoires in COVID-19. Study-wide context: Acute-phase and convalescent COVID-19 samples originated in the United States, Italy and Spain.

This CDR3 spans 14 amino acids. Germline V gene lookup returns CDR1 LNHDA and CDR2 SQIVND (reference sequence). The V gene lost 5 bases and the J gene lost 0 bases, with 8 bases spanning the gap. Repertoires were generated with immunoSEQ multiplex PCR, while TCRdb's copy carries only in-frame clones and drops some. The data contain 90,000 or so clones, around 90% of them seen just once; the ten biggest clones take up roughly 11%. The chain joins TRBV19 to TRBJ1-5; D is unclear. What was sequenced was peripheral blood. This clonotype was obtained from a man of 80 years or more with acute or convalescent COVID-19. As DNA, the CDR3 is TGTGCCAGTAGTCTCCAGGTTAGCAATCAGCCCCAGCATTTT. Translated: CASSLQVSNQPQHF.